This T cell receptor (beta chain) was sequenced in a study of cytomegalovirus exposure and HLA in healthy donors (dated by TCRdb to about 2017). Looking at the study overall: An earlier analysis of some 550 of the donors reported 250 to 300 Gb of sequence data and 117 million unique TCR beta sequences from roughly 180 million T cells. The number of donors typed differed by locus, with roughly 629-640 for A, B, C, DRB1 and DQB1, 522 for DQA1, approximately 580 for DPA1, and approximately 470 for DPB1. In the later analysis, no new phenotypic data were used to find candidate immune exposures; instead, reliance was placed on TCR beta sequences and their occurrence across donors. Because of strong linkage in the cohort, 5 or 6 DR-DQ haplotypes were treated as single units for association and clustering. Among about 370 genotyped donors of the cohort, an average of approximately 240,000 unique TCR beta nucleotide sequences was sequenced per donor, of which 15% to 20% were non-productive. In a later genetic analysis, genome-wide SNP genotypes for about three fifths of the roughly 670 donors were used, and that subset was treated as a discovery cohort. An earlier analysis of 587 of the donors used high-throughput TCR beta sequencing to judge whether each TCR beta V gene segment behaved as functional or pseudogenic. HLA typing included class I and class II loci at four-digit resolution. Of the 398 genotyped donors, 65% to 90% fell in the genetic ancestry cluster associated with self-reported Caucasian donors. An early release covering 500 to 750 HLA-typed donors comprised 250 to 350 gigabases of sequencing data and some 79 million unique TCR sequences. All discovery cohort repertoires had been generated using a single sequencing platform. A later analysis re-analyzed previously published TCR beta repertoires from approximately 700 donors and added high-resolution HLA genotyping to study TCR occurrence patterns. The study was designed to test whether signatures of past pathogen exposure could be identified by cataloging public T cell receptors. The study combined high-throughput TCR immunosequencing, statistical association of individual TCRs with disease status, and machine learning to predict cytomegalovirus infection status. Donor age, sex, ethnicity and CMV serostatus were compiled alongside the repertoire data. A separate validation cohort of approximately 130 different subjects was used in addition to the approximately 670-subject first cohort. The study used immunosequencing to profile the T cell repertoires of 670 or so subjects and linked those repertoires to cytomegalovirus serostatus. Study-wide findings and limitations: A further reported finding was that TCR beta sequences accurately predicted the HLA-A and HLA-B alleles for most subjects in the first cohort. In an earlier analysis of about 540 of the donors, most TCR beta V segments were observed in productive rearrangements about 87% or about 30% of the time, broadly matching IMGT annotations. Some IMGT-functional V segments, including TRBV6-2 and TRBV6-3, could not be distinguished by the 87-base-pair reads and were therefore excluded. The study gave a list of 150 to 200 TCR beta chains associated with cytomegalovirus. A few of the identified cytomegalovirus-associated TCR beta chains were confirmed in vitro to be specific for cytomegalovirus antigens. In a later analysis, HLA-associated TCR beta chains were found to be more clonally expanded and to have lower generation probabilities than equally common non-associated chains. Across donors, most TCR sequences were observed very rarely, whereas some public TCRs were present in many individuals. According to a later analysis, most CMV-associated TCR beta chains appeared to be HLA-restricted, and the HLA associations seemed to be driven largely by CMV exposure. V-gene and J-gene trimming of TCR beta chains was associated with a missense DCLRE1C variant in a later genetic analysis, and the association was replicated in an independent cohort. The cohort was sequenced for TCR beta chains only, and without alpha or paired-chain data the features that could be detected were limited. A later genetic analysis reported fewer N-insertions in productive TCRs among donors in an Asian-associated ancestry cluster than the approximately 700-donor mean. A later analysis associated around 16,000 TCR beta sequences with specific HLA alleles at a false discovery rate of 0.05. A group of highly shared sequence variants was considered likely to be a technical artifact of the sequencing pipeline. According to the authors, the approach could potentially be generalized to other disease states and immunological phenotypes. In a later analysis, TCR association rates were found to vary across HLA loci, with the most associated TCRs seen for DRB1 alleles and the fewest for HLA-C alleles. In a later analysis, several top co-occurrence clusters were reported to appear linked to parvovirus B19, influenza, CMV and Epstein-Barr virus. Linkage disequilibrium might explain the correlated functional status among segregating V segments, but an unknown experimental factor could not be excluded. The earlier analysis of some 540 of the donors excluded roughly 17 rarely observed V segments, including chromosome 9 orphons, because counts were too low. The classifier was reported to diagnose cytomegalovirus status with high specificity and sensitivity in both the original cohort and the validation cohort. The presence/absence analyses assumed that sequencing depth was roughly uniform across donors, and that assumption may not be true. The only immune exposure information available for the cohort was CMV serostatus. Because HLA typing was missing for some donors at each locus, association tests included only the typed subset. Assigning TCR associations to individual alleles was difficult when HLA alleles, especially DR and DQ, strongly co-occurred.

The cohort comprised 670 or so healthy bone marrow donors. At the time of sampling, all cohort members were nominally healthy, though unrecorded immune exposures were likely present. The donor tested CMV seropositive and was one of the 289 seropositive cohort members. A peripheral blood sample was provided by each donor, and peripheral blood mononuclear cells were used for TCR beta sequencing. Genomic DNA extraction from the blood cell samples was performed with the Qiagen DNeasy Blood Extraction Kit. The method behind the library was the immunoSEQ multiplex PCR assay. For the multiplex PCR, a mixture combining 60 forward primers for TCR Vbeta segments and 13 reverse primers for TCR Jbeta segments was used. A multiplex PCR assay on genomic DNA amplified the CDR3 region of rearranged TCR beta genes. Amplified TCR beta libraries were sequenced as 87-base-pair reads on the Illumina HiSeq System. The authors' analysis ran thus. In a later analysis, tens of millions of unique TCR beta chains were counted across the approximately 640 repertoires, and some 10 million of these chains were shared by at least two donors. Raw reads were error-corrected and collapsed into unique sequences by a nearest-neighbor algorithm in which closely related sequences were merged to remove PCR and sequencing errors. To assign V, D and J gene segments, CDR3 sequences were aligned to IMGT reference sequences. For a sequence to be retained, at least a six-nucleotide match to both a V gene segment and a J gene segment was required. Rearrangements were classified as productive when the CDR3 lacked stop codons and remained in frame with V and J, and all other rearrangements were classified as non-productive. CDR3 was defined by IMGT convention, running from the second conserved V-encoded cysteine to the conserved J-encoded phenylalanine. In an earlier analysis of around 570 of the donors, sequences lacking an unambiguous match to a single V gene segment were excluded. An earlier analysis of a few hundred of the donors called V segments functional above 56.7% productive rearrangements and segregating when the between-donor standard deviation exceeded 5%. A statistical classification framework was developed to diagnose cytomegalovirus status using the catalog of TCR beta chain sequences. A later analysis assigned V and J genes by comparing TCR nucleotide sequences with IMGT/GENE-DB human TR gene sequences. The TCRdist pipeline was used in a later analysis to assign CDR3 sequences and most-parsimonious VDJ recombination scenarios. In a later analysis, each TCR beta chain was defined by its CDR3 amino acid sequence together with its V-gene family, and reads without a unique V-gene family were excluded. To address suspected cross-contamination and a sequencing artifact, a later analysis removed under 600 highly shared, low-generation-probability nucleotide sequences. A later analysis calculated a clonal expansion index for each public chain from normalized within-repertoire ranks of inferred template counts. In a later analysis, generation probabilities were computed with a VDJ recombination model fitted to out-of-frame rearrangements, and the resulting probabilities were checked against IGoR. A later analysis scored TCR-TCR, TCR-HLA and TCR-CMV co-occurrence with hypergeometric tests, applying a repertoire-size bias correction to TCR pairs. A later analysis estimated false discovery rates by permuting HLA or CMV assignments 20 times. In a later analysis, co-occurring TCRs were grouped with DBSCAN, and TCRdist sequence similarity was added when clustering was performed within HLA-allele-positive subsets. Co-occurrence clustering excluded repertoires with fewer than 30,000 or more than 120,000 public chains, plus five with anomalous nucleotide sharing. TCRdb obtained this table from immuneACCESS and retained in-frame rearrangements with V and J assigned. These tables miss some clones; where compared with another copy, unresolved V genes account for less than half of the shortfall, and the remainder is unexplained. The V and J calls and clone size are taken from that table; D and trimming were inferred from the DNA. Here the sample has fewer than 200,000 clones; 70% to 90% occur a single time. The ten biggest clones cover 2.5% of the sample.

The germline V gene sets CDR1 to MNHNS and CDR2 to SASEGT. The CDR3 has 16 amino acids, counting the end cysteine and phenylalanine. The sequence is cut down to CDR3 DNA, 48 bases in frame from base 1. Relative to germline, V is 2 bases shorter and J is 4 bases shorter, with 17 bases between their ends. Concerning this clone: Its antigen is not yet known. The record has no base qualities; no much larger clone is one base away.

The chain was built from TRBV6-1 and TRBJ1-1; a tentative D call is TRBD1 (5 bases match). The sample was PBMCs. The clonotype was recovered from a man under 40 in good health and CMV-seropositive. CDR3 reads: CASSEWANGGGTEAFF. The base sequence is TGTGCCAGCAGTGAATGGGCTAACGGGGGGGGCACTGAAGCTTTCTTT.